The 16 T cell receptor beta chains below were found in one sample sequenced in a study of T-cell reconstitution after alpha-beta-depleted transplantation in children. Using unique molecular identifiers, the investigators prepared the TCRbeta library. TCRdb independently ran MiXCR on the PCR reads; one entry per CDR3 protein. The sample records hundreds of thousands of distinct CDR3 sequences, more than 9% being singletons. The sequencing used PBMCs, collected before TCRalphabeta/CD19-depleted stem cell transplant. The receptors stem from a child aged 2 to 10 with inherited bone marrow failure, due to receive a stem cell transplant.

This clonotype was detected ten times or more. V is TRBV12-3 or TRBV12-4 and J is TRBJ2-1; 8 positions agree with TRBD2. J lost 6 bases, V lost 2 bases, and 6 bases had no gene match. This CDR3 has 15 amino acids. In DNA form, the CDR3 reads TGTGCCAGCAGTTTAACTAGCGGAAGAGTCAATGAGCAGTTCTTC. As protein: CASSLTSGRVNEQFF.

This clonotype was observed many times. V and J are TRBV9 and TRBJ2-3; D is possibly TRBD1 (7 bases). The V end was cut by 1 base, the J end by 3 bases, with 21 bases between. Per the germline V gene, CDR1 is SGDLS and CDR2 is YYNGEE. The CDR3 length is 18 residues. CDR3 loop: CASSVNPSAGGRTDTQYF. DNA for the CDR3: TGTGCCAGCAGCGTAAACCCCTCGGCAGGGGGGAGGACAGATACGCAGTATTTT.

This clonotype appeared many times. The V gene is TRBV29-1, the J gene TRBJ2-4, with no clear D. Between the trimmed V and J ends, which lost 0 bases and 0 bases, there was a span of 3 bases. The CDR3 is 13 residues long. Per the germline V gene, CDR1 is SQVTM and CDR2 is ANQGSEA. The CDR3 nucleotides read TGCAGCGTTGAAGAAGTAGCCAAAAACATTCAGTACTTC. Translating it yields CSVEEVAKNIQYF.

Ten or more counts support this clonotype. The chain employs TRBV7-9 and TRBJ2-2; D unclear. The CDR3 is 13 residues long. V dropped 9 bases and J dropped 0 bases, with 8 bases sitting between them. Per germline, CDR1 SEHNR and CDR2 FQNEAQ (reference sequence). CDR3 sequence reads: CARLVTNTGELFF. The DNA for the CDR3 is TGTGCCAGGCTAGTTACGAACACCGGGGAGCTGTTTTTT.

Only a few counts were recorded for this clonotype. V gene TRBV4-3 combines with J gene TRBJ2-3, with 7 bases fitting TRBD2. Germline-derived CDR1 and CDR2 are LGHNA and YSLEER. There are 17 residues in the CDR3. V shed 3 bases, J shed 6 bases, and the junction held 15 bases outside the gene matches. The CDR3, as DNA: TGCGCCAGCAGCCACAGACTAGCTGTGGGTGATGTGGATACGCAGTATTTT. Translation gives CASSHRLAVGDVDTQYF.

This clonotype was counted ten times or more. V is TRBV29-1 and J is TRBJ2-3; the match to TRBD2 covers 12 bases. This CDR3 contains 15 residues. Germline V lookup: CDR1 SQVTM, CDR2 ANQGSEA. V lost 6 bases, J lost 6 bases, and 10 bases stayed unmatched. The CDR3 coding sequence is TGCAGCGTGGGGGGACTAGCGGGCCCGAAGGATACGCAGTATTTT. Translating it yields CSVGGLAGPKDTQYF.

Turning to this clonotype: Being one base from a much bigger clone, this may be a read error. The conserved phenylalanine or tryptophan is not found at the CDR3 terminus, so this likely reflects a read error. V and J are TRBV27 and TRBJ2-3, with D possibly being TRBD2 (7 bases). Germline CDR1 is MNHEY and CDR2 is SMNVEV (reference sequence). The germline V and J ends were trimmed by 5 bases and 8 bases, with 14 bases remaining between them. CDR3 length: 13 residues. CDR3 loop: CASSHTGRATQYL. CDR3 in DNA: TGTGCCAGCAGTCATACAGGGAGGGCTACGCAGTATTTG.

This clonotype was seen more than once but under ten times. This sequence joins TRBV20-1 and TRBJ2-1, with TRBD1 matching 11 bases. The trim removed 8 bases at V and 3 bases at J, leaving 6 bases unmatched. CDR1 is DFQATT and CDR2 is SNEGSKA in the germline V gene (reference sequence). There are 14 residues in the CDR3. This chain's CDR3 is CSRSGTGGYNEQFF. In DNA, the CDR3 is TGCAGTAGGTCCGGGACAGGGGGCTACAATGAGCAGTTCTTC.

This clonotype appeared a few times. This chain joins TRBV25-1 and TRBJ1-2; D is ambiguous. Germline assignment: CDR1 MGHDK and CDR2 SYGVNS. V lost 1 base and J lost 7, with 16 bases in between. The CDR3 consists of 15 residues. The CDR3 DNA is TGTGCCAGCAGTGAATTGGCTGAACCGGTGGGTGGCTACACCTTC. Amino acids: CASSELAEPVGGYTF.

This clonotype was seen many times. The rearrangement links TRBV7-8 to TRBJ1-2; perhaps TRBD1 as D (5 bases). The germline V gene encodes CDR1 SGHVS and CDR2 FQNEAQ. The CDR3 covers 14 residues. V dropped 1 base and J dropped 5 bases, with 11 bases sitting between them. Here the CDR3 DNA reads TGTGCCAGCAGCTTAGGGGCAGGGAGTTATGGCTACACCTTC. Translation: CASSLGAGSYGYTF.

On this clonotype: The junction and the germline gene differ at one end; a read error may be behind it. CDR3 sequence (DNA): TGTGCCAGTAGAATAGCGGCATTCAATCAGCCCCAGCATTTT. This encodes CASRIAAFNQPQHF. V gene TRBV19 combines with J gene TRBJ1-5; D ambiguous. The CDR3 extends over 14 amino acids. Germline CDR1 reads LNHDA; CDR2 reads SQIVND (reference sequence).

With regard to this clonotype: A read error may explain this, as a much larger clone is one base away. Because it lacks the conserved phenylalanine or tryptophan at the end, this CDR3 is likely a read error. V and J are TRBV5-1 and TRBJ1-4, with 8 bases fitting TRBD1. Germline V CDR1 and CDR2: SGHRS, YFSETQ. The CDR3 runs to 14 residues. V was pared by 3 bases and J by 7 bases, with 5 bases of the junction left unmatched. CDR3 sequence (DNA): TGCGCCAGCAGCTCTGGACAGGGAGGTGAAAAACTGTTTTAT. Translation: CASSSGQGGEKLFY.

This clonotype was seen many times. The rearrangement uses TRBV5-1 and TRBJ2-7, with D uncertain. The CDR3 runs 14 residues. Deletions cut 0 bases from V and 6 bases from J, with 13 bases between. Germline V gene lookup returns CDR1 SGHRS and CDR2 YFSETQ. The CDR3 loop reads CASSLVVGLVEQYF. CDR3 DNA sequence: TGCGCCAGCAGCTTGGTTGTGGGTTTGGTCGAGCAGTACTTC.

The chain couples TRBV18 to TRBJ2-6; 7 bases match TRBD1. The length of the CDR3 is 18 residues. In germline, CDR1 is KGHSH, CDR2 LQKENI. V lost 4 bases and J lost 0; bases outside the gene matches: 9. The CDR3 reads CASSRPGQSHSGANVLTF. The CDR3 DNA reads TGTGCCAGCTCACGACCGGGACAGAGTCACTCTGGGGCCAACGTCCTGACTTTC.

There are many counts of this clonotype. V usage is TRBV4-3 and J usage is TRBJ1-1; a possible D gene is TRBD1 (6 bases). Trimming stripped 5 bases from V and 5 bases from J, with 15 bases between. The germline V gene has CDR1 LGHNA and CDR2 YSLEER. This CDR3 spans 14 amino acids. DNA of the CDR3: TGCGCCAGCAGCGAAGGGGGGGTTAGTACTGAAGCTTTCTTT. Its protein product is CASSEGGVSTEAFF.

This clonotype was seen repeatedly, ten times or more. The CDR3 nucleotides read TGTGCCAGCAGCAAAGATGACAGGGGGCTCGGGGAGCAGTTCTTC. It specifies CASSKDDRGLGEQFF. This chain connects TRBV21-1 to TRBJ2-1; the table names TRBD1, a call not compared with the DNA. TRBV21-1 is a listed pseudogene. CDR3 length equals 15 residues.